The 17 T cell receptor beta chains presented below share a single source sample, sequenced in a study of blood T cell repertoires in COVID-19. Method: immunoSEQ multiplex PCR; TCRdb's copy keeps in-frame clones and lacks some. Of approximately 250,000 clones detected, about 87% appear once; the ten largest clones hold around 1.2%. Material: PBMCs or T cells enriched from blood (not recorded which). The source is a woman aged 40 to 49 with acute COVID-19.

The CDR3 DNA sequence: TGTGCCAGCAGCCAAGAGGGTTGGAGGGCAAATAACTATGGCTACACCTTC. It translates to CASSQEGWRANNYGYTF. The chain couples TRBV3-1 (or the pseudogene TRBV3-2) to TRBJ1-2; D unresolved. CDR1 and CDR2 (germline): LGHDT, YNNKEL (reference sequence). The CDR3 has 17 residues. Trimming removed 0 bases at V and 1 base at J, with 15 bases between.

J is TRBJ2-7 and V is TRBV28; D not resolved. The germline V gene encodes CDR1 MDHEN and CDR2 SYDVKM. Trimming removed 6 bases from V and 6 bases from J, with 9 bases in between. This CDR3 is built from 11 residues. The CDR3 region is CASSPWPEQYF. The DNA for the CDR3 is TGTGCCAGCAGCCCGTGGCCCGAGCAGTACTTC.

The CDR3 sequence: CAWGIGLYRVVVDTEAFF. In nucleotides, the CDR3 is TGTGCCTGGGGTATAGGGCTTTACAGGGTAGTCGTGGACACTGAAGCTTTCTTT. The chain combines TRBV30 with TRBJ1-1; a possible D gene is TRBD1 (6 bases). Germline V gene data show CDR1 as GTSNPN and CDR2 as SVGIG (reference sequence). This CDR3 has 18 residues. The germline V and J ends were trimmed by 5 bases and 3 bases, with 28 bases remaining between them.

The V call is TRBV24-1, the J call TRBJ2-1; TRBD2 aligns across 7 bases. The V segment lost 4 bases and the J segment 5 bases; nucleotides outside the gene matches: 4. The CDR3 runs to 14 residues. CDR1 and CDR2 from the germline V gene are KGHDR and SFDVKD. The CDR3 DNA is TGTGCCACCAGTGACCGAGCGGGGAACAATGAGCAGTTCTTC. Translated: CATSDRAGNNEQFF.

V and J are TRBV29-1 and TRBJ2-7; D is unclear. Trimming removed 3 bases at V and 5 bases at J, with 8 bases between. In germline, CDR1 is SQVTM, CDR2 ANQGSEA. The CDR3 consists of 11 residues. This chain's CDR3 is CSVEGWNEQYF. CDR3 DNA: TGCAGCGTTGAGGGCTGGAACGAGCAGTACTTC.

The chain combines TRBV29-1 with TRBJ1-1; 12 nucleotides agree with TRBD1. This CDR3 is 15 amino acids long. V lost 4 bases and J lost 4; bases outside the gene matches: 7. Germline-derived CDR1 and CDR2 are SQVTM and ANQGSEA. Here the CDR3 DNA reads TGCAGCGTTGTTTGGGACAGGGGGCGAGCCACTGAAGCTTTCTTT. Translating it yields CSVVWDRGRATEAFF.

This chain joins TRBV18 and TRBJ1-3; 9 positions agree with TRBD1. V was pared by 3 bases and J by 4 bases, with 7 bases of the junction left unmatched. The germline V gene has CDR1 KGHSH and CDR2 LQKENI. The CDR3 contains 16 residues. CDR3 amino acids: CASSPVQGAVGNTIYF. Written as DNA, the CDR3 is TGTGCCAGCTCACCGGTACAGGGGGCAGTCGGAAACACCATATATTTT.

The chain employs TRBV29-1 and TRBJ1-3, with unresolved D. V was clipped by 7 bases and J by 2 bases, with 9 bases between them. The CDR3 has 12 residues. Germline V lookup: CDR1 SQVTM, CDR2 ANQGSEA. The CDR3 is CSASGAGNTIYF. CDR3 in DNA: TGCAGCGCCTCAGGCGCTGGAAACACCATATATTTT.

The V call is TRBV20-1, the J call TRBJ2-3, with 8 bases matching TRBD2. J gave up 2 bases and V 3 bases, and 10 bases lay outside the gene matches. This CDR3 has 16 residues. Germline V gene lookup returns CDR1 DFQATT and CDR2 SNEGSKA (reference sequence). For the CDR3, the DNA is TGCAGTGCTAGTATTGGGGTAGCGGGATACACAGATACGCAGTATTTT. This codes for CSASIGVAGYTDTQYF.

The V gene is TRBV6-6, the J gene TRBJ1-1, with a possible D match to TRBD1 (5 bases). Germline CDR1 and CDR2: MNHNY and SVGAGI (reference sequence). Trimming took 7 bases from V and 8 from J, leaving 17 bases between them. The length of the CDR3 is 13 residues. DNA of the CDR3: TGTGCCAGCATCACAGGTTCCCGGGAGGAAGCTTTCTTT. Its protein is CASITGSREEAFF.

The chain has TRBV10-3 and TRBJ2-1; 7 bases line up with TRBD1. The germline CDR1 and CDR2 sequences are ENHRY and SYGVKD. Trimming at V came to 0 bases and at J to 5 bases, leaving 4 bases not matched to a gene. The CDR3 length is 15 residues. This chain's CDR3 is CAISESGQGDNEQFF. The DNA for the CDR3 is TGTGCCATCAGTGAGTCTGGGCAGGGGGACAATGAGCAGTTCTTC.

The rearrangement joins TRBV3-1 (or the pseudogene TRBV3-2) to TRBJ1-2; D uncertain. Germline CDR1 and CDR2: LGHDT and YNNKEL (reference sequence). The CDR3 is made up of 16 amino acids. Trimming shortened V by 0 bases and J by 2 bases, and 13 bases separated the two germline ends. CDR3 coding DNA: TGTGCCAGCAGCCAAGATCTAGCGGGAGGAAACTATGGCTACACCTTC. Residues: CASSQDLAGGNYGYTF.

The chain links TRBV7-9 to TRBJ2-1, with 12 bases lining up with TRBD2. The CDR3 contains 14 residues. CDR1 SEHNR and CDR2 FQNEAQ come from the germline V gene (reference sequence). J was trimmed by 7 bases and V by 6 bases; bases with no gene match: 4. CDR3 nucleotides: TGTGCCAGCAGTGGACTAGCGGGATTGAATGAGCAGTTCTTC. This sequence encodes CASSGLAGLNEQFF.

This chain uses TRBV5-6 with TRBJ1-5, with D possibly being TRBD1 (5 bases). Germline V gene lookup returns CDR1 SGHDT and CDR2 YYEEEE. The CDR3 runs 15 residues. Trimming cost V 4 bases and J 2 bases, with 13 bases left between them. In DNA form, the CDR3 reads TGTGCCAGCAGCCCCTGGGGGGGAGGCAATCAGCCCCAGCATTTT. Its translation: CASSPWGGGNQPQHF. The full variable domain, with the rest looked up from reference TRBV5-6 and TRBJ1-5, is DAGVTQSPTHLIKTRGQQVTLRCSPKSGHDTVSWYQQALGQGPQFIFQYYEEEERQRGNFPDRFSGHQFPNYSSELNVNALLLGDSALYLCASSPWGGGNQPQHFGDGTRLSIL.

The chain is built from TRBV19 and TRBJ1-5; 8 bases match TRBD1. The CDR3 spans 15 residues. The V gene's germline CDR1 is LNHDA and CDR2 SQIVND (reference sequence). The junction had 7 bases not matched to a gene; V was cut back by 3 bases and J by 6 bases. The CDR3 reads CASSIGQGAAQPQHF. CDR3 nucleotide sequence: TGTGCCAGTAGTATCGGGCAGGGGGCAGCTCAGCCCCAGCATTTT.

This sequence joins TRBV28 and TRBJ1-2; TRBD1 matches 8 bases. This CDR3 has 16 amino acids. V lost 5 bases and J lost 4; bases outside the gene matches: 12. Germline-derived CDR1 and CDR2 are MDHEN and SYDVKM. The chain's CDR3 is CASSPHQGDRTYGYTF. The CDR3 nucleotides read TGTGCCAGCAGTCCTCATCAAGGGGACAGGACCTATGGCTACACCTTC.

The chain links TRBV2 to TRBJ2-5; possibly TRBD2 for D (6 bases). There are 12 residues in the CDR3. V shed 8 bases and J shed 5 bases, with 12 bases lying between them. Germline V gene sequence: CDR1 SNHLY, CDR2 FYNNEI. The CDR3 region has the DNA TGTGCCAGCCAAATTGCGGGGGAGACCCAGTACTTC. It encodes CASQIAGETQYF.